What follows are 9 T cell receptor beta chains derived from one specimen sequenced in a study of blood T cell repertoires in COVID-19. Produced via immunoSEQ multiplex PCR; TCRdb's table is partial and in-frame only. The sample consists of hundreds of thousands of clones, 85% to 90% of them appearing once. Sample: PBMCs or T cells enriched from blood (not recorded which). The receptor source for this set is a young woman with acute COVID-19.

The V gene is TRBV6-5, the J gene TRBJ2-5; maybe TRBD1 (6 bases). V was trimmed by 5 bases and J by 4 bases, leaving 17 bases between them. Germline CDR1 reads MNHEY; CDR2 reads SVGAGI. There are 15 residues in the CDR3. Written as DNA, the CDR3 is TGTGCCAGCAGTACATCCTCAGGGGTCCCAGAGACCCAGTACTTC. Its translation: CASSTSSGVPETQYF.

This clone has just one count. This rearrangement joins TRBV18 to TRBJ1-1, with D possibly being TRBD1 (6 bases). CDR1 KGHSH and CDR2 LQKENI come from the germline V gene. Trimming shortened V by 4 bases and J by 1 base, and 13 bases separated the two germline ends. The CDR3 sequence is 15 residues long. CDR3: CASSRVGQTNTEAFF. CDR3 bases: TGTGCCAGCTCACGCGTCGGACAGACGAACACTGAAGCTTTCTTT. The variable domain in full, completed from reference TRBV18 and TRBJ1-1, reads NAGVMQNPRHLVRRRGQEARLRCSPMKGHSHVYWYRQLPEEGLKFMVYLQKENIIDESGMPKERFSAEFPKEGPSILRIQQVVRGDSAAYFCASSRVGQTNTEAFFGQGTRLTVV.

The chain combines TRBV12-5 with TRBJ2-1; 11 positions agree with TRBD1. Unmatched junction bases numbered 7, after V lost 5 bases and J lost 7 bases. The CDR3 has 15 residues. Germline V gene lookup returns CDR1 LGHNT and CDR2 FRNRAP. CDR3 DNA sequence: TGTGCTAGTGGTCTTGGGACAGGGGGTCGGAATGAGCAGTTCTTC. Encoded protein: CASGLGTGGRNEQFF.

The rearrangement joins TRBV5-8 to TRBJ1-1; no firm D call. This CDR3 comprises 15 residues. Trimming pared 2 bases from V and 0 bases from J, leaving 11 bases between. Germline V CDR1 and CDR2: SGHTS, YDEGEE. CDR3 coding DNA: TGTGCCAGCAGCTTAGGAACGGGGTTGAACACTGAAGCTTTCTTT. Translating gives CASSLGTGLNTEAFF.

The chain has TRBV10-2 and TRBJ2-1, with D perhaps TRBD2 (6 bases). V gave up 3 bases and J gave up 15 bases, with 18 bases separating them. CDR3 length: 13 residues. The germline CDR1 and CDR2 sequences are WSHSY and SAAADI. The CDR3 nucleotides are TGCGCCAGCAGTGATTCTTCCCCGGGAGTTCTGTTCTTC. It translates to CASSDSSPGVLFF.

The V gene is TRBV7-6, the J gene TRBJ1-3, with D possibly matching TRBD1 (5 bases). Germline CDR1 is SGHVS and CDR2 is FNYEAQ. This CDR3 has 16 residues. The V end was cut by 3 bases, the J end by 0 bases, with 12 bases between. CDR3 bases: TGTGCCAGCAGCTTCAGGGATCCCAGCTCTGGAAACACCATATATTTT. Amino acid sequence: CASSFRDPSSGNTIYF.

The V and J genes are TRBV24-1 and TRBJ2-1; D possibly corresponds to TRBD2 (6 bases). The CDR3 loop spans 15 amino acids. The V and J ends lost 1 base and 6 bases respectively, with 12 bases between them. Germline values: CDR1 KGHDR, CDR2 SFDVKD. For the CDR3, the DNA is TGTGCCACCAGTGATTTAGGAGGGATAGGCAATGAGCAGTTCTTC. Protein sequence: CATSDLGGIGNEQFF.

DNA for the CDR3: TGTGCCAGCAGCGTAGGAGGGGGATTCACCGGGGAGCTGTTTTTT. Protein: CASSVGGGFTGELFF. The chain couples TRBV9 to TRBJ2-2, with D maybe TRBD1 (6 bases). CDR1 is SGDLS and CDR2 is YYNGEE in the germline V gene. The CDR3 covers 15 residues. The V end lost 0 bases, the J end lost 4 bases, and 10 bases lay between the germline ends.

The CDR3 region has the DNA TGTGCCTGGAGTCCCGAGACAGAGGCTGGAAACACCATATATTTT. Protein: CAWSPETEAGNTIYF. This chain connects TRBV30 to TRBJ1-3, with D maybe TRBD1 (5 bases). There are 15 residues in the CDR3. The V gene's germline CDR1 is GTSNPN and CDR2 SVGIG (reference sequence). Trimming shortened V by 2 bases and J by 2 bases, and 13 bases separated the two germline ends.